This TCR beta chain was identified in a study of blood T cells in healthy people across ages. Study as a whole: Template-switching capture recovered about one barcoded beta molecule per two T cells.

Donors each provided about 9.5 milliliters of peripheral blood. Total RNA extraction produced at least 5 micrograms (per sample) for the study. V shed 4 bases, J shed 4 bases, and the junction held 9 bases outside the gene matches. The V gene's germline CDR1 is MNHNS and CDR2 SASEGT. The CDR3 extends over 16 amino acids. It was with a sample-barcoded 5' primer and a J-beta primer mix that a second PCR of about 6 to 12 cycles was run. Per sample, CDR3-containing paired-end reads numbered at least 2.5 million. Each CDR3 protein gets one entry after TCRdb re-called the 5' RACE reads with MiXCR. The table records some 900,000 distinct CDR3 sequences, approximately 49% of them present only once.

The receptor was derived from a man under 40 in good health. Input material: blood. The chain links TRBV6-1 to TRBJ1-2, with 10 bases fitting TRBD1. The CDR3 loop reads CASSAGGTGDLYGYTF. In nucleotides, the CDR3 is TGTGCCAGCAGTGCGGGGGGGACAGGGGACCTCTATGGCTACACCTTC.